This T cell receptor beta chain was profiled in a study of PD-L1 blockade in urothelial cancer. The overall study: Males with bladder-origin urothelial cancer constituted about 90% of the 29 patients.

Produced via immunoSEQ multiplex PCR; TCRdb's table is partial and in-frame only. This sample has 20,000 to 25,000 clones; almost 85% occur once, and the top ten carry roughly 8.8%. The germline V gene has CDR1 LNHDA and CDR2 SQIVND (reference sequence). The ends were cut back, 4 bases at V and 1 base at J, with 12 bases in the middle. This CDR3 region has 15 residues. Sampling of each patient yielded between 1 and 8 specimens, collected pretreatment and on-treatment. This receptor was identified in a man between 65 and 85 years old with urothelial cancer. The sample here was PBMCs, taken around atezolizumab (anti-PD-L1) treatment. The V and J genes are TRBV19 and TRBJ2-3, with D unclear. The CDR3 DNA reads as TGTGCCAGTAGTACCCGCGCCTCGGGCACAGATACGCAGTATTTT. Protein sequence: CASSTRASGTDTQYF.